Each of the 15 T cell receptor beta chains below was sequenced from the same sample in a study of cytomegalovirus exposure and HLA in healthy donors. This PCR relied on a set of 60 Vbeta primers and 13 Jbeta primers. Here immunoSEQ multiplex PCR was the method, and the copy in TCRdb shows in-frame clones only, minus some. The sample contains 100,000 or so clones, approximately 86% of which appear only once. The sample was PBMCs. Every receptor here comes from a man aged 18 to 29 in good health and CMV-seronegative.

The gene calls are TRBV6-5 and TRBJ2-1, with TRBD1 identical over 8 bases. The germline V gene has CDR1 MNHEY and CDR2 SVGAGI. This CDR3 has 16 amino acids. Trimming at V came to 2 bases and at J to 5 bases, leaving 8 bases not matched to a gene. The CDR3 here is CASSYQTGEVDNEQFF. The CDR3 DNA reads TGTGCCAGCAGTTACCAGACAGGGGAAGTAGACAATGAGCAGTTCTTC.

The V call is TRBV5-1, the J call TRBJ2-1, with a possible D match to TRBD1 (6 bases). The CDR3 contains 16 residues. The V end lost 1 base, the J end lost 4 bases, and 15 bases lay between the germline ends. Germline assignment: CDR1 SGHRS and CDR2 YFSETQ. CDR3 loop: CASSLSPGVKYNEQFF. CDR3 DNA: TGCGCCAGCAGCTTGTCCCCAGGGGTTAAATACAATGAGCAGTTCTTC.

CDR3 residues: CASSLRAGEDTQYF. The CDR3 region has the DNA TGTGCCAGCAGTTTACGAGCGGGAGAAGATACGCAGTATTTT. The chain recombines TRBV28 with TRBJ2-3, with 8 bases that match TRBD2. The CDR3 sequence is 14 residues long. The V and J ends lost 2 bases and 5 bases, in that order; junction bases with no gene match: 3. Per germline, CDR1 MDHEN and CDR2 SYDVKM.

The chain links TRBV19 to TRBJ2-3; TRBD2 matches at 7 bases. Germline CDR1 is LNHDA and CDR2 is SQIVND (reference sequence). V was clipped by 5 bases and J by 6 bases; unmatched bases: 11. The CDR3 runs to 15 residues. CDR3 sequence: CASSSDMGGEDTQYF. CDR3 coding DNA: TGTGCCAGTAGTTCGGACATGGGGGGGGAGGATACGCAGTATTTT.

The chain combines TRBV6-6 with TRBJ2-7, with 8 positions matching TRBD1. Germline V gene data show CDR1 as MNHNY and CDR2 as SVGAGI (reference sequence). The length of the CDR3 is 14 residues. V gave up 2 bases and J gave up 3 bases; unmatched junction bases: 3. The CDR3 DNA follows: TGTGCCAGCAGTTACCAGGACAGGGACTACGAGCAGTACTTC. It is translated as CASSYQDRDYEQYF.

The chain links TRBV4-3 to TRBJ1-5; 7 positions match TRBD1. CDR3 length: 16 amino acids. Germline CDR1 is LGHNA and CDR2 is YSLEER. Trimming cost V 0 bases and J 4 bases; bases outside gene matches: 6. CDR3 in amino acids: CASSQETGNLNQPQHF. The CDR3 DNA reads as TGCGCCAGCAGCCAAGAGACAGGGAATTTAAATCAGCCCCAGCATTTT.

The V gene is TRBV10-1, the J gene TRBJ2-4, with 8 bases matching TRBD2. Germline V lookup: CDR1 WNHNN, CDR2 SYGVQD (reference sequence). V lost 4 bases and J lost 3; bases outside the gene matches: 5. The CDR3 has 15 amino acids. The CDR3 region has the DNA TGCGCCAGCAGTGTTAGCGGGGCTTTCAAAAACATTCAGTACTTC. Translated: CASSVSGAFKNIQYF.

The V call is TRBV19, the J call TRBJ1-5; no clear D gene. V lost 4 bases, J lost 1 base, and 17 bases lay in between. The V gene's germline CDR1 is LNHDA and CDR2 SQIVND (reference sequence). CDR3 length: 17 amino acids. The CDR3 region has the DNA TGTGCCAGTAGTACGAAACCTCTAAACCCAAGCAATCAGCCCCAGCATTTT. It codes for CASSTKPLNPSNQPQHF.

The chain links TRBV28 to TRBJ1-5; D remains unclear. Germline CDR1 and CDR2: MDHEN and SYDVKM. The CDR3 contains 13 residues. V lost 5 bases, J lost 3 bases, and 8 bases lay in between. The CDR3 sequence: CASSGHVNQPQHF. CDR3 nucleotides: TGTGCCAGCAGTGGGCACGTCAATCAGCCCCAGCATTTT.

The chain couples TRBV7-2 to TRBJ1-1, with D possibly being TRBD1 (6 bases). Trimming took 1 base from V and 0 from J, leaving 12 bases between them. This CDR3 spans 16 amino acids. Germline values: CDR1 SGHTA, CDR2 FQGNSA. In DNA form, the CDR3 reads TGTGCCAGCAGCTTAGATCCAGGGGTATTGAACACTGAAGCTTTCTTT. Its protein is CASSLDPGVLNTEAFF.

This chain joins TRBV27 and TRBJ1-3; TRBD1 might be the D (6 bases). V lost 5 bases and J lost 1, with 12 bases in between. This CDR3 region has 15 residues. Germline values: CDR1 MNHEY, CDR2 SMNVEV (reference sequence). CDR3 sequence reads: CASSTRGSSGNTIYF. In DNA, the CDR3 is TGTGCCAGCAGTACCAGGGGCAGTTCTGGAAACACCATATATTTT.

The chain links TRBV9 to TRBJ2-1; 8 nucleotides agree with TRBD1. Trimming cost V 4 bases and J 4 bases; bases outside gene matches: 4. CDR1 and CDR2 from the germline V gene are SGDLS and YYNGEE. This CDR3 spans 14 amino acids. CDR3 in amino acids: CASSPGTGYNEQFF. In DNA, the CDR3 is TGTGCCAGCAGCCCCGGGACAGGTTACAATGAGCAGTTCTTC.

The chain combines TRBV29-1 with TRBJ2-1; weak D call: TRBD2 (6 bases). The CDR3 is 16 amino acids. V lost 2 bases, J lost 1 base, and 15 bases lay in between. In germline, CDR1 is SQVTM, CDR2 ANQGSEA. Written as DNA, the CDR3 is TGCAGCGTTGAATCTTCGTTCGGGAGATCCTACAATGAGCAGTTCTTC. Its translation: CSVESSFGRSYNEQFF.

V and J are TRBV2 and TRBJ1-1; a possible D gene is TRBD1 (6 bases). The CDR3 consists of 15 residues. From germline, CDR1 is SNHLY and CDR2 FYNNEI. V was pared by 8 bases and J by 1 base, with 17 bases between. The CDR3 sequence: CASYFRTEKNTEAFF. CDR3 sequence (DNA): TGTGCCAGCTACTTCAGGACAGAGAAGAACACTGAAGCTTTCTTT.

The V and J genes are TRBV28 and TRBJ1-4, with a weak D call TRBD1 (6 bases). Looked up from germline, CDR1 is MDHEN and CDR2 is SYDVKM. The CDR3 totals 15 residues. Trimming took off 4 bases at V and 8 bases at J, with 17 bases between the two ends. The CDR3 DNA is TGTGCCAGCAGTTCCTCCGGGGGGCGCAGGGAAAAACTGTTTTTT. Encoded protein: CASSSSGGRREKLFF.